The entry below describes one T cell receptor (beta chain). Its antigen remains unidentified. The record originates from a study of OX40 agonist ivuxolimab in advanced cancers. Study-level findings and limits: Doses of 0.1 to 3.0 mg/kg were accompanied by clonal expansion of CD4+ and CD8+ blood T cells by week 6.

This table comes from immunoSEQ multiplex PCR, and its TCRdb copy is limited to in-frame clones, with some not included. The repertoire includes 58,000 or so clones, about four fifths of them detected once, and approximately 4.5% sits in the top ten. Baseline was the first blood sampling point, followed by cycle 4 day 1 and cycle 7 day 1. This specimen was CD4+ or CD8+ T cells sorted from blood, taken in a trial of the OX40 agonist ivuxolimab. The origin of this receptor is an adult with an advanced solid tumor such as melanoma, head and neck, liver or kidney cancer.

In DNA, the CDR3 is TGTGCCAGCAGTTTCGCCGGGGAGCTGTTTTTT. Amino acid sequence: CASSFAGELFF. The gene calls are TRBV6-5 and TRBJ2-2; D remains unclear. The CDR3 spans 11 residues. Deletions cut 4 bases from V and 6 bases from J, with 3 bases between. Germline CDR1 and CDR2: MNHEY and SVGAGI.